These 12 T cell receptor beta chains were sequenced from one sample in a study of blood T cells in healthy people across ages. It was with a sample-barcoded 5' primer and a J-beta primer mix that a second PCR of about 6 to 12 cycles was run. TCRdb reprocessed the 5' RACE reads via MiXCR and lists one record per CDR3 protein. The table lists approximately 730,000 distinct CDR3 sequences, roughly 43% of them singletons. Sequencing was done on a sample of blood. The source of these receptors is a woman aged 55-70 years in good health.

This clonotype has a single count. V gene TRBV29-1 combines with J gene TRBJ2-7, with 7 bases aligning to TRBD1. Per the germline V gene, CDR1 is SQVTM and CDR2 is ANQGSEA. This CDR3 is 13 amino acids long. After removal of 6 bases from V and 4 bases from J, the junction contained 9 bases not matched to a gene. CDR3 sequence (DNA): TGCAGCGTGAGGTTAGGACAGGCTTACGAGCAGTACTTC. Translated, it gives CSVRLGQAYEQYF.

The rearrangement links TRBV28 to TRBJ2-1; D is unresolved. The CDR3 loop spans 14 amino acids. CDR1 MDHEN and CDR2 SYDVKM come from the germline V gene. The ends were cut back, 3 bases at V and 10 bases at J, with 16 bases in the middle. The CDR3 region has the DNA TGTGCCAGCAGTTTGACGGCGGAGTTCGTCGAGCAGTTCTTC. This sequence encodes CASSLTAEFVEQFF.

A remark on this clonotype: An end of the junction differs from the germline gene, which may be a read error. The DNA of the CDR3 is TGCGCCAGCAGCCAAGATCGTACAGGCCTGTTACTCTTC. It codes for CASSQDRTGLLLF. The rearrangement uses TRBV4-1 and TRBJ2-1; possibly TRBD1 for D (5 bases). Germline V gene lookup returns CDR1 MGHRA and CDR2 YSYEKL. The CDR3 length is 13 residues.

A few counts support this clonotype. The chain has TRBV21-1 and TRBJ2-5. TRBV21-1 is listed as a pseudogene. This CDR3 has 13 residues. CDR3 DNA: TGTGCCAGCACCGTCCGTGGTGGCGAGACCCAGTACTTC. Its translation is CASTVRGGETQYF.

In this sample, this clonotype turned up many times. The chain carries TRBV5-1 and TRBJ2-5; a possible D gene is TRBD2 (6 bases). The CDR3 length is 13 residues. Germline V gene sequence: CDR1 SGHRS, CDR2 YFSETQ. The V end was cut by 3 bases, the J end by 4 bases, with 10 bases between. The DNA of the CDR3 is TGCGCCAGCAGCTCGGGGCGGGGAGAGACCCAGTACTTC. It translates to CASSSGRGETQYF.

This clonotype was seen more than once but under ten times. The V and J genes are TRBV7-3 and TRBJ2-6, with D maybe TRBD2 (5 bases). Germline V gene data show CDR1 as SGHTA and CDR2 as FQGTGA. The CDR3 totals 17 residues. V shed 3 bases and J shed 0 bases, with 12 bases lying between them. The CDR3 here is CASSFTTSSSGANVLTF. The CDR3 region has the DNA TGTGCCAGCAGCTTTACTACTAGTAGCTCTGGGGCCAACGTCCTGACTTTC.

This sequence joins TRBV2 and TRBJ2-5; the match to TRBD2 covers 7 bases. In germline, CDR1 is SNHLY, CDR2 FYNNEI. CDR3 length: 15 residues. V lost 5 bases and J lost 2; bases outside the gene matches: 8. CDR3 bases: TGTGCCAGCAGTAAAAGGGGACTACGACAAGAGACCCAGTACTTC. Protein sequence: CASSKRGLRQETQYF. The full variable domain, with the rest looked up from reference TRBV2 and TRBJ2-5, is EPEVTQTPSHQVTQMGQEVILRCVPISNHLYFYWYRQILGQKVEFLVSFYNNEISEKSEIFDDQFSVERPDGSNFTLKIRSTKLEDSAMYFCASSKRGLRQETQYFGPGTRLLVL.

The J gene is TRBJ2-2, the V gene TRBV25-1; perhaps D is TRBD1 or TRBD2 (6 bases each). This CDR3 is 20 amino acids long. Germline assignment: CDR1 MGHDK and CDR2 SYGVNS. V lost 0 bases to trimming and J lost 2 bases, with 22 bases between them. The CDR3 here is CASSEYGRRGHIINTGELFF. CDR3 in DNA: TGTGCCAGCAGTGAATACGGGCGGAGGGGACACATTATCAACACCGGGGAGCTGTTTTTT.

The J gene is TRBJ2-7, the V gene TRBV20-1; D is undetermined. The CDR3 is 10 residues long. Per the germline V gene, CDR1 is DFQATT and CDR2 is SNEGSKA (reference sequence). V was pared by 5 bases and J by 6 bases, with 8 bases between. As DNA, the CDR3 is TGCAGTGCTTATTACTTCGAGCAGTACTTC. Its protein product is CSAYYFEQYF.

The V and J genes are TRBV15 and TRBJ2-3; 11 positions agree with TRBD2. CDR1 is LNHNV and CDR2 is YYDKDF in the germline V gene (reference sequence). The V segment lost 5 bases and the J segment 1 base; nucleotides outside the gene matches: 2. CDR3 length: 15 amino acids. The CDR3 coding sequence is TGTGCCACCAGCGGGACTAGCGGACGCACAGATACGCAGTATTTT. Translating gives CATSGTSGRTDTQYF.

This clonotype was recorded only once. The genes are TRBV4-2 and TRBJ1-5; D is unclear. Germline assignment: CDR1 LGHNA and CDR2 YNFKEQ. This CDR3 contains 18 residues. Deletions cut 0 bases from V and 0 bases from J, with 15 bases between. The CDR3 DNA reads TGTGCCAGCAGCCAAGATCCGGTGGCTCTCGATAGCAATCAGCCCCAGCATTTT. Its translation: CASSQDPVALDSNQPQHF.

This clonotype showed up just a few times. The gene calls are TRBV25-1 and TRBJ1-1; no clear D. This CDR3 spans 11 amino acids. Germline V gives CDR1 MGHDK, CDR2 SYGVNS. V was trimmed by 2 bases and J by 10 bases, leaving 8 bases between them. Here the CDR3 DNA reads TGTGCCAGCAGTGAACGACTGTCAGCTTTCTTT. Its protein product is CASSERLSAFF.